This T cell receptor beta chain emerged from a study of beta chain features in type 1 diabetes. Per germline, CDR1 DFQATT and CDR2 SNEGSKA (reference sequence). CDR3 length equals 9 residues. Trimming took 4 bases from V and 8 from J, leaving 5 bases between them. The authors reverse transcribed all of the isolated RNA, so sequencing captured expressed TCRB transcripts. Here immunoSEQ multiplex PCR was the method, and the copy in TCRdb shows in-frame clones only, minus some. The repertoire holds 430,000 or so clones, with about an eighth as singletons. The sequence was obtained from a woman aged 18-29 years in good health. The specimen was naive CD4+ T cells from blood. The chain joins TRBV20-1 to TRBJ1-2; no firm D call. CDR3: CSAKNGYTF. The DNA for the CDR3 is TGCAGTGCTAAAAACGGCTACACCTTC.